The rows below give T cell receptor beta chains drawn from one sample of a study of CD8+CD57+ T cells in acquired aplastic anemia. TCRdb reprocessed the reads via MiXCR and lists one record per CDR3 protein. The sample contains about 200,000 distinct CDR3 sequences, about half of which appear only once. The material sequenced was sorted CD4+, CD8+, or CD8+CD57+ T cells (not recorded which) from PBMCs. These receptors came from a human donor with aplastic anemia. The CDR3 runs from the conserved cysteine through the conserved F or W. D genes are given only for firm matches. Rows give clone size only sometimes, using once, few, many, or a class for an expanded clone.

TRBD2	TRBV5-1	TRBJ2-3	many	CASSRRTSGGAFGTDTQYF	TGCGCCAGCAGCAGGAGGACTAGCGGGGGGGCATTCGGCACAGATACGCAGTATTTT
.	TRBV11-1	TRBJ1-6	many	CASSLSEESPNSPLHF	TGTGCCAGCAGCTTATCGGAGGAGAGTCCCAATTCACCCCTCCACTTT
.	TRBV27	TRBJ2-3	few	CASSFKGEPTDTQYF	TGTGCCAGCAGTTTCAAAGGGGAACCCACAGATACGCAGTATTTT
.	TRBV7-2	TRBJ1-6	.	CASSLVTGWAPLHF	TGTGCCAGCAGCTTAGTGACGGGGTGGGCACCCCTCCACTTT
TRBD1	TRBV4-1	TRBJ2-1	many	CASSQLQGDRWDEQFF	TGCGCCAGCAGCCAGTTGCAGGGGGACCGGTGGGATGAGCAGTTCTTC
.	TRBV9	TRBJ1-1	.	CASSDSTNTEAFF	TGTGCCAGCAGCGACAGTACCAACACTGAAGCTTTCTTT
.	TRBV6-6	TRBJ1-1	many	CASIPGTPNTEAFF	TGTGCCAGCATACCTGGGACACCCAACACTGAAGCTTTCTTT
TRBD1	TRBV6-2/TRBV6-3	TRBJ2-7	.	CASSQYRGAYEQYF	TGTGCCAGCAGCCAATACAGGGGTGCCTACGAGCAGTACTTC
.	TRBV5-8	TRBJ2-1	few	CASRGGRQFF	TGTGCCAGCAGGGGGGGCCGCCAGTTCTTC
.	TRBV27	TRBJ1-6	many	CASSFGKRRDNSPLHF	TGTGCCAGCAGTTTTGGGAAGAGGAGGGACAATTCACCCCTCCACTTT
TRBD2	TRBV20-1	TRBJ2-1	.	CSASGLAGNNEQFF	TGCAGTGCCTCGGGACTAGCGGGGAACAATGAGCAGTTCTTC
.	TRBV9	TRBJ2-5	many	CASSVGTGRGETQYF	TGTGCCAGCAGCGTAGGTACAGGGAGAGGCGAGACCCAGTACTTC
.	TRBV19	TRBJ2-7	few	CASSPREQTYEQYF	TGTGCCAGTAGTCCCCGAGAACAGACCTACGAGCAGTACTTC
.	TRBV9	TRBJ2-7	.	CASSVAVVGEQYF	TGTGCCAGCAGCGTAGCGGTGGTTGGGGAGCAGTACTTC
.	TRBV24-1	TRBJ2-3	few	CATSDLAISTDTQYF	TGTGCCACCAGTGACTTAGCGATTAGCACAGATACGCAGTATTTT
TRBD1	TRBV7-9	TRBJ2-7	.	CASSSGTGDRYEQYF	TGTGCCAGCAGCTCCGGGACAGGGGATCGCTACGAGCAGTACTTC
.	TRBV19	TRBJ1-2	many	CASSIDPAASGYTF	TGTGCCAGTAGTATAGATCCCGCCGCGTCCGGCTACACCTTC
TRBD1	TRBV7-2	TRBJ1-1	.	CASSAGTVPNTEAFF	TGTGCCAGCAGCGCGGGGACAGTGCCGAACACTGAAGCTTTCTTT
.	TRBV5-6	TRBJ2-5	many	CASSLVLQETQYF	TGTGCCAGCAGCTTGGTCCTGCAAGAGACCCAGTACTTC
.	TRBV2	TRBJ2-5	.	CTSSEGRRRGTQYF	TGTACCAGCAGTGAAGGCAGGAGACGAGGGACCCAGTACTTC
TRBD1	TRBV12-3/TRBV12-4	TRBJ2-3	many	CASSDQGATDTQYF	TGTGCCAGCAGCGATCAGGGGGCCACAGATACGCAGTATTTT
.	TRBV19	TRBJ2-7	.	CASSPSGTVNSYEQYF	TGTGCCAGCAGTCCCAGCGGGACAGTAAACTCCTACGAGCAGTACTTC
.	TRBV15	TRBJ1-3	many	CATSRDSTGSGNTIYF	TGTGCCACCAGCAGAGATTCGACGGGCTCTGGAAACACCATATATTTT
.	TRBV20-1	TRBJ1-1	.	CSARGRLNTEAFF	TGCAGTGCTAGGGGGCGGCTCAACACTGAAGCTTTCTTT
.	TRBV2	TRBJ2-7	many	CASSETGLYEQYF	TGTGCCAGCAGTGAAACCGGCCTCTACGAGCAGTACTTC
.	TRBV12-3/TRBV12-4	TRBJ1-6	.	CASGAGDSPLHF	TGTGCCAGCGGCGCAGGGGATTCACCCCTCCACTTT
.	TRBV6-4	TRBJ1-2	.	CASSPRGDTF	TGTGCCAGCAGTCCGAGGGGGGACACCTTC
TRBD1	TRBV7-9	TRBJ2-7	many	CASSSQSGGSYEQYF	TGTGCCAGCAGCTCCCAGTCAGGGGGCTCCTACGAGCAGTACTTC
.	TRBV5-1	TRBJ2-1	many	CASSLEGTTNEQFF	TGCGCCAGCAGCTTGGAGGGGACAACTAATGAGCAGTTCTTC
.	TRBV7-2	TRBJ2-7	.	CASSFSGGRGLYEQYF	TGTGCCAGCAGCTTCTCAGGAGGACGGGGCCTCTACGAGCAGTACTTC
TRBD2	TRBV13	TRBJ2-3	many	CASSLAGVSDTQYF	TGTGCCAGCAGCCTAGCGGGGGTCTCCGATACGCAGTATTTT
TRBD1	TRBV5-5	TRBJ2-3	.	CASSLEGQGADTQYF	TGTGCCAGCAGCTTAGAAGGACAGGGGGCAGATACGCAGTATTTT
.	TRBV12-3/TRBV12-4	TRBJ2-7	.	CASSPHRSPQYF	TGTGCCAGCAGTCCTCACAGGTCCCCGCAGTACTTC
.	TRBV7-9	TRBJ1-4	many	CASSSGIINEKLFF	TGTGCCAGCAGCTCCGGGATAATTAATGAAAAACTGTTTTTT
TRBD2	TRBV11-2	TRBJ2-7	many	CASSLGLAGDEQYF	TGTGCCAGCAGCCTAGGACTAGCGGGTGACGAGCAGTACTTC
TRBD1	TRBV6-1	TRBJ2-3	many	CASRGTGGKGTDTQYF	TGTGCCAGCAGGGGGACAGGGGGCAAGGGCACAGATACGCAGTATTTT
.	TRBV20-1	TRBJ1-6	few	CSATDRGGSPLHF	TGCAGTGCCACGGACAGAGGAGGCTCACCCCTCCACTTT
.	TRBV10-1	TRBJ2-2	.	CASSPFTGTTGELFF	TGCGCCAGCAGTCCCTTTACGGGGACCACCGGGGAGCTGTTTTTT
.	TRBV5-4	TRBJ2-2	.	CASSQGERVAGELFF	TGTGCCAGCAGCCAAGGCGAGAGGGTCGCCGGGGAGCTGTTTTTT
.	TRBV7-9	TRBJ2-3	.	CASSISREGTDTQYF	TGTGCCAGCAGCATTAGCAGGGAGGGCACAGATACGCAGTATTTT
.	TRBV20-1	TRBJ1-6	.	CSARGQQGFGSPLHF	TGCAGTGCTAGAGGCCAACAGGGATTCGGTTCACCCCTCCACTTT
.	TRBV7-9	TRBJ2-5	many	CASSFGFQETQYF	TGTGCCAGCAGCTTTGGTTTCCAAGAGACCCAGTACTTC